The present T cell receptor (beta chain) was sequenced within a study of a mutant IDH1 vaccine in newly diagnosed glioma. Study background: Most patients had received both radiotherapy and temozolomide, the prior options being radiotherapy, temozolomide, or both.

The protocol was immunoSEQ multiplex PCR, while the TCRdb copy is restricted to in-frame clones and leaves out a portion. The data hold about 42,000 clones, with 70% to 90% observed a single time. A note on this clone: Its specificity is not known.

The length of the CDR3 is 13 residues. Germline CDR1 is SGHDT and CDR2 is YYEEEE. Trimming left V 2 bases short and J 9 bases short, with 15 bases between. Time point denoted: week 5, during vaccination. Topical imiquimod was applied with each vaccine dose, which held 300 ug of mutant IDH1 20-mer peptide. Donors harbored newly found WHO grade 3 or 4 IDH1-mutant, ATRX-lost astrocytomas. The receptor was derived from a man in his forties with glioma. This chain uses TRBV5-6 with TRBJ2-7; no firm D call. The source was PBMCs, collected from a glioma patient whose treatment included an IDH1 peptide vaccine. The CDR3 DNA reads as TGTGCCAGCAGCTTACCAGGCCAAGGGCGGCAGTACTTC. As protein: CASSLPGQGRQYF.